The entry that follows covers one T cell receptor beta chain sequence. This entry belongs to a study of blood T cell repertoires in COVID-19. Turning to the study itself: Both acute and convalescent COVID-19 samples were obtained from the United States, Italy and Spain. The analysed material was cDNA or gDNA that came from T cells, B-cell-depleted T cells, or PBMCs.

Germline loops: CDR1 SGHTA, CDR2 FQGNSA. V dropped 2 bases and J dropped 4 bases, with 8 bases sitting between them. This CDR3 contains 14 residues. Source study methods: Estimation of nucleated cell counts was performed using reference gene primer amplification. Here immunoSEQ multiplex PCR was the method, and the copy in TCRdb shows in-frame clones only, minus some. That table furnishes V, J and clone size, whereas the DNA furnished D and trimming. The sample holds 100,000 to 110,000 clones, almost 80% seen once. The sample consisted of peripheral blood. The TCR was taken from a man aged 70 or older with active or convalescent COVID-19. The chain combines TRBV7-2 with TRBJ1-4; maybe TRBD1 (6 bases). This chain's CDR3 is CASSLQGLNEKLFF. DNA of the CDR3: TGTGCCAGCAGCTTACAGGGGCTTAATGAAAAACTGTTTTTT.